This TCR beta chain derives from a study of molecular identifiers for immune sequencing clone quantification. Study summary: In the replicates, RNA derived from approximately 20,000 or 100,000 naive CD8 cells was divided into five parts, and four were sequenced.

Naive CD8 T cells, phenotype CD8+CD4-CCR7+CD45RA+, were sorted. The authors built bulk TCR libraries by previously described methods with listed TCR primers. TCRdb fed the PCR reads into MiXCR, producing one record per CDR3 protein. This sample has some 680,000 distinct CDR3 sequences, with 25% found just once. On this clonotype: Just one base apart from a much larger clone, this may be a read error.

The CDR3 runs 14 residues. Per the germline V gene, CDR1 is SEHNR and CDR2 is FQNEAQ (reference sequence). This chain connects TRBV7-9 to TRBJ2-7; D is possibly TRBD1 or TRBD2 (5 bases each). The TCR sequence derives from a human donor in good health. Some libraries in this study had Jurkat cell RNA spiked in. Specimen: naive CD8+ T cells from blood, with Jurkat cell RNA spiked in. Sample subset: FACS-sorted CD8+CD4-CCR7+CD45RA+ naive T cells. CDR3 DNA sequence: TGTGTCAGCAGCTTGGCCCCGAGGGGCGACGAGCAGTACTTC. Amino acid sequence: CVSSLAPRGDEQYF.